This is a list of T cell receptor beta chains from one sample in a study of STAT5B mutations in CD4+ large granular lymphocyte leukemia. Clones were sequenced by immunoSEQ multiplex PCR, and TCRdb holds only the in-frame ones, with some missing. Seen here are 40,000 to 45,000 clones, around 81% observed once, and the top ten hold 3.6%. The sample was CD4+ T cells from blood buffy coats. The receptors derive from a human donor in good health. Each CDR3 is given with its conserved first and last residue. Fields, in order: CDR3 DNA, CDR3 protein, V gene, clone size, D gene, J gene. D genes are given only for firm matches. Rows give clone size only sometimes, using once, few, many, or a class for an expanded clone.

CDR3nt: TGTGCCAGCAGTGGATGGGGGGCAGGGGAAAACATTCAGTACTTC; CDR3aa: CASSGWGAGENIQYF; v_gene: TRBV25-1; abundance: NA; d_gene: NA; j_gene: TRBJ2-4
CDR3nt: TGTGCCAGCAGCTTAAGTCGTGCTTGGGAGCTGTTTTTT; CDR3aa: CASSLSRAWELFF; v_gene: TRBV7-2; abundance: few; d_gene: NA; j_gene: TRBJ2-2
CDR3nt: TGTGCCAGCAGTTTTTCTACCACCGGGGAGCTGTTTTTT; CDR3aa: CASSFSTTGELFF; v_gene: TRBV28; abundance: NA; d_gene: NA; j_gene: TRBJ2-2
CDR3nt: TGCGCCAGCACTTCCGGGACAGGGGACTACGAGCAGTACTTC; CDR3aa: CASTSGTGDYEQYF; v_gene: TRBV10-2; abundance: NA; d_gene: TRBD1; j_gene: TRBJ2-7
CDR3nt: TGCGCCAGCAGCCAAGGGATCCCCCCCTGGGTAGCCAAAAACATTCAGTACTTC; CDR3aa: CASSQGIPPWVAKNIQYF; v_gene: TRBV4-1; abundance: NA; d_gene: NA; j_gene: TRBJ2-4
CDR3nt: TGCGCCAGCAGTCCGGAGTGGGCGGGGGCTGAAGCTTTCTTT; CDR3aa: CASSPEWAGAEAFF; v_gene: TRBV5-1; abundance: NA; d_gene: NA; j_gene: TRBJ1-1
CDR3nt: TGTGCCAGCAGTTATATGCGGTTCCCCCACGAGCAGTACTTC; CDR3aa: CASSYMRFPHEQYF; v_gene: TRBV6-5; abundance: NA; d_gene: NA; j_gene: TRBJ2-7
CDR3nt: TGCGCCAGCAGCTTTGGGACGACGGTCTCCTACGAGCAGTACTTC; CDR3aa: CASSFGTTVSYEQYF; v_gene: TRBV5-1; abundance: NA; d_gene: NA; j_gene: TRBJ2-7
CDR3nt: TGTGCCAGCAGTGAACAGGGGGCCGGGGCCAACGTCCTGACTTTC; CDR3aa: CASSEQGAGANVLTF; v_gene: TRBV2; abundance: NA; d_gene: TRBD1; j_gene: TRBJ2-6
CDR3nt: TGTGCCAGCAGCTTAGCAGGAGGAACCTACGAGCAGTACTTC; CDR3aa: CASSLAGGTYEQYF; v_gene: TRBV11-2; abundance: NA; d_gene: NA; j_gene: TRBJ2-7
CDR3nt: TGTGCCTGGGCCCTGACAGGGAGCAATCAGCCCCAGCATTTT; CDR3aa: CAWALTGSNQPQHF; v_gene: TRBV30; abundance: NA; d_gene: TRBD1; j_gene: TRBJ1-5
CDR3nt: TGTGCCAGCAGCCGCGACAGCAACTCTGGAAACACCATATATTTT; CDR3aa: CASSRDSNSGNTIYF; v_gene: TRBV14; abundance: NA; d_gene: NA; j_gene: TRBJ1-3
CDR3nt: TGTGCCAGCAGCTCAACGGGACCGGGCCGCACAGATACGCAGTATTTT; CDR3aa: CASSSTGPGRTDTQYF; v_gene: TRBV5-5; abundance: NA; d_gene: NA; j_gene: TRBJ2-3
CDR3nt: TGTGCCAGTAGGGCAAGCGGGGGGGCCAACGTCCTGACTTTC; CDR3aa: CASRASGGANVLTF; v_gene: TRBV19; abundance: few; d_gene: NA; j_gene: TRBJ2-6